This T cell receptor beta chain came from a study of early T cells in non-severe SARS-CoV-2 infection. Study in general: Investigators sequenced bulk RNA drawn from unsorted whole blood, and chains remained unpaired.

Points from the study as a whole: Matching with VDJdb favored anti-spike CD8 responses (missing private and CD4 specificities).

The library protocol tagged individual cDNA molecules with unique molecular identifiers. One entry per CDR3 protein, called by TCRdb with MiXCR from the 5' RACE reads. The profile covers 90,000 or so distinct CDR3 sequences, with 15% appearing a single time and less than 7% taken by the ten largest. Germline lookup yields CDR1 SGHTA and CDR2 FQGNSA. This CDR3 is 13 amino acids long. V lost 2 bases to trimming and J lost 7 bases, with 12 bases between them. Comment on this clonotype: What it binds is not known.

The chain combines TRBV7-2 with TRBJ2-7; D is ambiguous. Sequencing was done on a sample of whole blood. The source is an adult who was a healthcare worker with PCR-confirmed SARS-CoV-2 infection or an uninfected control (not recorded which). CDR3 sequence: CASSLIASREQYF. CDR3 bases: TGTGCCAGCAGCTTAATCGCCTCTCGGGAGCAGTACTTC. Supplemented by reference TRBV7-2 and TRBJ2-7, the full variable domain reads GAGVSQSPSNKVTEKGKDVELRCDPISGHTALYWYRQSLGQGLEFLIYFQGNSAPDKSGLPSDRFSAERTGGSVSTLTIQRTQQEDSAVYLCASSLIASREQYFGPGTRLTVT.